This entry lists 11 T cell receptor beta chains sequenced from one sample in a study of T cell repertoires in cytomegalovirus infection. Their antigens remain unidentified. TCRdb ran MiXCR on the reads and lists one entry per CDR3 protein. The table records about 360,000 distinct CDR3 sequences, just under 35% of them present only once. The sequencing here drew on cultured PBMCs, taken from culture after CMV antigen stimulation. These receptors originate from a human donor in good health (CMV status not recorded). Some clones in this sample may be carry-over from other donors' samples.

The chain combines TRBV20-1 with TRBJ2-1; 7 bases are a match to TRBD1. The CDR3 spans 15 residues. Germline trimming cut 6 bases from V and 0 bases from J; bases unmatched to any gene: 8. Per the germline V gene, CDR1 is DFQATT and CDR2 is SNEGSKA (reference sequence). The CDR3 DNA reads TGCAGTGCCAGGGGGACAGCCAGCTCCTACAATGAGCAGTTCTTC. It encodes CSARGTASSYNEQFF.

This clonotype showed up just a few times. The chain has TRBV5-4 and TRBJ2-1; 8 nucleotides line up with TRBD2. Germline V gene sequence: CDR1 SGHNT, CDR2 YYREEE (reference sequence). This CDR3 comprises 14 residues. The V and J ends lost 1 base and 7 bases, in that order; junction bases with no gene match: 4. The CDR3 DNA reads as TGTGCCAGCAGCTTGTCAGCGGGGGCGAATGAGCAGTTCTTC. Translating it yields CASSLSAGANEQFF.

This clonotype was found a few times. The chain employs TRBV12-3 or TRBV12-4 and TRBJ1-2; no clear D gene. The V and J ends lost 5 bases and 1 base respectively, with 5 bases between them. The CDR3 contains 12 residues. CDR3 amino acids: CASSMSNYGYTF. CDR3 DNA sequence: TGTGCCAGCAGTATGAGTAACTATGGCTACACCTTC.

This clonotype was counted between two and nine times. CDR3 DNA: TGTGCCAGCAGCTCGATGGGACAGCAAAACACTGAAGCTTTCTTT. Translating it yields CASSSMGQQNTEAFF. This rearrangement joins TRBV11-2 to TRBJ1-1, with TRBD1 matching over 7 bases. Germline CDR1 is SGHAT and CDR2 is FQNNGV. This CDR3 is 15 amino acids long. The J segment lost 2 bases and the V segment lost 4 bases, leaving 7 bases of the junction unmatched.

This clonotype was seen more than once but under ten times. J is TRBJ1-2 and V is TRBV5-1; weak D call: TRBD1 (5 bases). The germline gives CDR1 SGHRS, CDR2 YFSETQ. V lost 2 bases and J 6 bases, leaving 17 bases between the germline ends. This CDR3 comprises 15 residues. CDR3 sequence: CASSLSPEWGDGYTF. As DNA, the CDR3 is TGCGCCAGCAGCTTATCCCCTGAATGGGGGGATGGCTACACCTTC.

This clonotype was seen a handful of times. This chain links TRBV27 with TRBJ1-5, with D possibly matching TRBD1 (5 bases). Trimming pared 2 bases from V and 6 bases from J, leaving 11 bases between. The CDR3 runs 14 residues. From germline, CDR1 is MNHEY and CDR2 SMNVEV (reference sequence). The CDR3 loop is CASSLDRLSQPQHF. The CDR3 coding sequence is TGTGCCAGCAGTTTAGACAGATTAAGTCAGCCCCAGCATTTT.

The chain employs TRBV29-1 and TRBJ2-7, with D unresolved. The V gene lost 2 bases and the J gene lost 1 base, with 9 bases spanning the gap. This CDR3 has 13 residues. The germline V gene has CDR1 SQVTM and CDR2 ANQGSEA. CDR3 sequence reads: CSVERVGSYEQYF. CDR3 in DNA: TGCAGCGTTGAAAGGGTCGGATCCTACGAGCAGTACTTC.

The chain combines TRBV6-2 or TRBV6-3 with TRBJ1-2; D is possibly TRBD1 (6 bases). Germline V gives CDR1 MNHEY, CDR2 SVGEGT. The V and J ends lost 10 bases and 10 bases respectively, with 22 bases between them. This CDR3 region has 13 residues. The CDR3 sequence: CATHGGGARVYTF. The CDR3 region has the DNA TGTGCCACCCATGGGGGGGGGGCGAGGGTCTACACCTTC.

The chain combines TRBV2 with TRBJ2-7; 13 bases match TRBD2. This CDR3 comprises 18 residues. Trimming cost V 5 bases and J 7 bases; bases outside gene matches: 17. The germline V gene has CDR1 SNHLY and CDR2 FYNNEI. The CDR3 reads CASSLPGLAGTATIEQYV. CDR3 nucleotides: TGTGCCAGCAGTCTACCGGGACTAGCGGGAACAGCAACCATTGAGCAGTACGTC.

This clonotype was detected once. This chain links TRBV18 with TRBJ2-7, with unresolved D. The CDR3 runs 14 residues. V lost 2 bases and J 2 bases, leaving 10 bases between the germline ends. Looked up from germline, CDR1 is KGHSH and CDR2 is LQKENI. The DNA of the CDR3 is TGTGCCAGCTCACCAGAGCAGGTCCCCTACGAGCAGTACTTC. As protein: CASSPEQVPYEQYF.

This clonotype came up a few times. The V call is TRBV28, the J call TRBJ2-2, with 7 nucleotides matching TRBD2. Germline CDR1 and CDR2: MDHEN and SYDVKM. The trim removed 10 bases at V and 7 bases at J, leaving 15 bases unmatched. The CDR3 runs to 15 residues. The CDR3 DNA reads TGTGCCACCGAGGTCGGGGGGATAGCGTTCGGGGAGCTGTTTTTT. Protein product: CATEVGGIAFGELFF.